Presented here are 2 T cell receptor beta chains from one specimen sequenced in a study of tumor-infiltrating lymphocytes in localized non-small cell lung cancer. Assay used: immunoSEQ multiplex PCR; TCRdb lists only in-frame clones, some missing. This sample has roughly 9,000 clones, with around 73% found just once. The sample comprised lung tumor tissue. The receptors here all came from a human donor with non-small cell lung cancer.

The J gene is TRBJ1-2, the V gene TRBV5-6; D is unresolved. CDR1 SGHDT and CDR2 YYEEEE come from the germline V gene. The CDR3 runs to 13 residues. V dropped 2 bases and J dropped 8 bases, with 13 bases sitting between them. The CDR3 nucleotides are TGTGCCAGCAGCTTAGGGCACTGGGAAGGCTACACCTTC. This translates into CASSLGHWEGYTF.

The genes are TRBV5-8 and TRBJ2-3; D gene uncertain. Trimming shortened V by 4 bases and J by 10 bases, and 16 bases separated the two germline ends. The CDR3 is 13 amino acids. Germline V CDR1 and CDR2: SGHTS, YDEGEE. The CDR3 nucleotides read TGTGCCAGCAGCCCTGACGGCCTACCCCCGCAGTATTTT. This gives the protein CASSPDGLPPQYF.